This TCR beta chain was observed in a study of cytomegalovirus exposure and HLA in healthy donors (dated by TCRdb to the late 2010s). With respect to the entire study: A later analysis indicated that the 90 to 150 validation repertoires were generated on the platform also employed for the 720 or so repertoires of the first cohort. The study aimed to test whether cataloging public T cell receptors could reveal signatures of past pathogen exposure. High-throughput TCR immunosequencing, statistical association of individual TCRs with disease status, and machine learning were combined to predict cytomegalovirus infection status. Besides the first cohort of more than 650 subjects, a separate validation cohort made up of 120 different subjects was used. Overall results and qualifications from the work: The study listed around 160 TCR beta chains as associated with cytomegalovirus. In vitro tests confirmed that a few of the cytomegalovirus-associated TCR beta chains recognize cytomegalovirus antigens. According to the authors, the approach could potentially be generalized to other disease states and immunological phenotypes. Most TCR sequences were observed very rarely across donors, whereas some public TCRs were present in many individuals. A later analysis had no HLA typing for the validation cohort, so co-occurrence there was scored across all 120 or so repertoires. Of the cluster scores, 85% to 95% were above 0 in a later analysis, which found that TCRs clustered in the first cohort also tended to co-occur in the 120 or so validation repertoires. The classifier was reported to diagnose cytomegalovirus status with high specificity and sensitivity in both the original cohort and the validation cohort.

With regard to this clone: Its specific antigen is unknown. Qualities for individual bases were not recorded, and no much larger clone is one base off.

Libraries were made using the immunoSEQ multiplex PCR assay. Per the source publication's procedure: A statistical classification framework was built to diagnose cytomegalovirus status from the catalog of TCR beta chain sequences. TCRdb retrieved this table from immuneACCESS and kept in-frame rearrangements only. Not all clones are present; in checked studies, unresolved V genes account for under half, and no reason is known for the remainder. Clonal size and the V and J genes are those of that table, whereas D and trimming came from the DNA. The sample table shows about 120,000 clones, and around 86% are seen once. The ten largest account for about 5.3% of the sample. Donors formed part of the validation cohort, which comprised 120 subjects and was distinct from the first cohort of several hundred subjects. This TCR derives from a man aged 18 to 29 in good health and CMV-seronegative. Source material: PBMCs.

CDR3 sequence: CASSAAGLAVTDTQYF. The DNA sequence is given as TGTGCCAGCAGCGCCGCGGGACTAGCGGTCACAGATACGCAGTATTTT. Recombination connected TRBV9 to TRBJ2-3, with TRBD2 identical over 11 junction bases. The germline V end is reduced by 3 bases and the J end by 2 bases; junction bases left unmatched: 5. The germline V gene encodes CDR1 SGDLS and CDR2 YYNGEE. Including cysteine and phenylalanine, the CDR3 has 16 amino acids. CDR3 DNA is the only sequence kept; it has 48 bases, read in frame from the first base.